These 2 T cell receptor beta chains were sequenced from one sample in a study of OX40 agonist ivuxolimab in advanced cancers. The receptor library was made with the immunoSEQ multiplex PCR assay. Imported from immuneACCESS, the table was reduced by TCRdb to in-frame sequences with V and J called. These copies leave out some clones; in studies compared against another copy, an unresolved V gene accounts for under half, and the cause of the remainder is not known. The sample table shows around 60,000 clones, and 65% to 80% are seen once. The ten largest make up approximately 6% of the sample. This specimen consisted of CD4+ or CD8+ T cells sorted from blood, obtained in a trial of the OX40 agonist ivuxolimab. All receptors come from an adult with an advanced solid tumor such as melanoma, head and neck, liver or kidney cancer.

The rearrangement joins TRBV28 to TRBJ2-7; 9 positions match TRBD1. The CDR3 has 14 residues. From germline, CDR1 is MDHEN and CDR2 SYDVKM. V lost 6 bases, J lost 3 bases, and 6 bases stayed unmatched. The CDR3 DNA follows: TGTGCCAGCAGGACAGGGGGAGGCAACTACGAGCAGTACTTC. It is translated as CASRTGGGNYEQYF.

The CDR3, as DNA: TGTGCCAGCAGTTACGGGAGAACAGATACGCAGTATTTT. Translation gives CASSYGRTDTQYF. This sequence joins TRBV6-5 and TRBJ2-3; TRBD2 might be the D (5 bases). CDR3 length equals 13 residues. Germline CDR1 is MNHEY and CDR2 is SVGAGI. V lost 2 bases, J lost 3 bases, and 6 bases lay in between.